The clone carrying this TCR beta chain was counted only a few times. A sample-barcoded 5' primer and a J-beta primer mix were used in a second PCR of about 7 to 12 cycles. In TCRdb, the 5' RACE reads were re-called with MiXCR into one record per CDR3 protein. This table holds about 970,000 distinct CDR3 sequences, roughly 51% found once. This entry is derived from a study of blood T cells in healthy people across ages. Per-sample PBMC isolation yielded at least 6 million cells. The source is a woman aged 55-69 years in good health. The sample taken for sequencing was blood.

The CDR3 region is CASSLEGTSSDTQYF. Written as DNA, the CDR3 is TGTGCCAGCAGCTTAGAAGGGACTAGCTCAGATACGCAGTATTTT. V and J are TRBV7-2 and TRBJ2-3, with TRBD2 identical over 9 bases. Germline V CDR1 and CDR2: SGHTA, FQGNSA. The length of the CDR3 is 15 residues. The ends lost 1 base at V and 4 bases at J; junction bases unmatched: 3.